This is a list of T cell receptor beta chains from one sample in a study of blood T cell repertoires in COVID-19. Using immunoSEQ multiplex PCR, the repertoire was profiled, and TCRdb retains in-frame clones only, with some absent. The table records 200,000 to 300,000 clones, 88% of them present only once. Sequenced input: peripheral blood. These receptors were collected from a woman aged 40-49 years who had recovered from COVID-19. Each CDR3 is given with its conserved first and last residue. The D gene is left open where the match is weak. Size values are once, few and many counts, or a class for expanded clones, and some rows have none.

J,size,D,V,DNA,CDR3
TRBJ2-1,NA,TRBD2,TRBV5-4,TGTGCCAGCAGCTTGAGTCTAGCGGGAGGGTGGGATTACAATGAGCAGTTCTTC,CASSLSLAGGWDYNEQFF
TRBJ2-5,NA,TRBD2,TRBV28,TGTGCCAGCAGTTCCCCGTGGGCGGGGGGGGAGACCCAGTACTTC,CASSSPWAGGETQYF
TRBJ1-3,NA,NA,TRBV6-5,TGTGCCAGCAGTTACTCGGCGGGGGGCTCTGGAAACACCATATATTTT,CASSYSAGGSGNTIYF
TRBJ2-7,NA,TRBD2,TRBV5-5,TGTGCCAGCAGCCGCCCGGGGGAGGGCGAGCAGTACTTC,CASSRPGEGEQYF
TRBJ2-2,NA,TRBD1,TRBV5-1,TGCGCCAGCAGCACAGGACAGGGGGCCGGGGAGCTGTTTTTT,CASSTGQGAGELFF
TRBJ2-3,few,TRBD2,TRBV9,TGTGCCAGCACGCCGGGTACTAGCGGGGTTACTAGCACAGATACGCAGTATTTT,CASTPGTSGVTSTDTQYF
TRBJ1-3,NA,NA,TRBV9,TGTGCCAGCAGCGAGGCCCCGTGGGGGCACTCTGGAAACACCATATATTTT,CASSEAPWGHSGNTIYF
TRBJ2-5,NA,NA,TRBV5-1,TGCGCCAGCAGCTTCCAGGGAAGAGGAGAGACCCAGTACTTC,CASSFQGRGETQYF
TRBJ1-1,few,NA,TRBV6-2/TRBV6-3,TGTGCCAGCAGCCTAGACAGGATCGAGAACACTGAAGCTTTCTTT,CASSLDRIENTEAFF
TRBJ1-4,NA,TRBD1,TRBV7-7,TGTGCTAGCAGACTCGGGACAGGGCTAAATGAAAAACTGTTTTTT,CASRLGTGLNEKLFF
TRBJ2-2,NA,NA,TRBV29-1,TGCAGCGTTGAAAACCTTCGGACCGGGGAGCTGTTTTTT,CSVENLRTGELFF
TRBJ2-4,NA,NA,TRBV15,TGTGCCACCAGCAGAGCGGCGGCTCTAGCCAAAAACATTCAGTACTTC,CATSRAAALAKNIQYF
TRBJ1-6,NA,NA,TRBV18,TGTGCCACCGCGCCGGGGGCCTATAATTCACCCCTCCACTTT,CATAPGAYNSPLHF
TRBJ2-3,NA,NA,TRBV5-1,TGCGCCAGCAGCCCGACGGGGTGGGGGGGCACAGATACGCAGTATTTT,CASSPTGWGGTDTQYF
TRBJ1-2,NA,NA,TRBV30,TGTGCCTGGAGTGGGGCAAGCTATGGCTACACCTTC,CAWSGASYGYTF
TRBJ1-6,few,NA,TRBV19,TGTGCCAGTAGTACTCGGTCCGATTCACCCCTCCACTTT,CASSTRSDSPLHF
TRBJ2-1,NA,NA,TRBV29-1,TGCAGCGTCGGACCGGGACACCCAGTGCGCTCCTACAATGAGCAGTTCTTC,CSVGPGHPVRSYNEQFF
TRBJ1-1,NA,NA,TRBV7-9,TGTGCCAGCAGCCCTCCCGGCGGATGGACTGAAGCTTTCTTT,CASSPPGGWTEAFF
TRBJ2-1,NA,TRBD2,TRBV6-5,TGTGCCAGCAGACGGACTAGCGGTTCCTACAATGAGCAGTTCTTC,CASRRTSGSYNEQFF
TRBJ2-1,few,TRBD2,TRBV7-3,TGTGCCAGCAGCCAGAGGCAGTGGGCGGGAGGCCACAATGAGCAGTTCTTC,CASSQRQWAGGHNEQFF
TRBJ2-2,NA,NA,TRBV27,TGTGCCACCCGATACCTATCTAACCTCGGGGAGCTGTTTTTT,CATRYLSNLGELFF
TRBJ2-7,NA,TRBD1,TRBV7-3,TGTGCCAGCAGCTTAACCCACAGGGGCGGCTACGAGCAGTACTTC,CASSLTHRGGYEQYF
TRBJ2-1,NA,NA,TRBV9,TGTGCCAGCAGCGTAGAGAGGAGCTCCTACAATGAGCAGTTCTTC,CASSVERSSYNEQFF
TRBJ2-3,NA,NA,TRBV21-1,TGTGCCAGCACCCCGGGGCTAGCGGGAGGAGATACGCAGTATTTT,CASTPGLAGGDTQYF
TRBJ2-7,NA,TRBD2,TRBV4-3,TGCGCCAGCAGCCAATACCGACTAGCGGGAGATGGGAGCTACGAGCAGTACTTC,CASSQYRLAGDGSYEQYF